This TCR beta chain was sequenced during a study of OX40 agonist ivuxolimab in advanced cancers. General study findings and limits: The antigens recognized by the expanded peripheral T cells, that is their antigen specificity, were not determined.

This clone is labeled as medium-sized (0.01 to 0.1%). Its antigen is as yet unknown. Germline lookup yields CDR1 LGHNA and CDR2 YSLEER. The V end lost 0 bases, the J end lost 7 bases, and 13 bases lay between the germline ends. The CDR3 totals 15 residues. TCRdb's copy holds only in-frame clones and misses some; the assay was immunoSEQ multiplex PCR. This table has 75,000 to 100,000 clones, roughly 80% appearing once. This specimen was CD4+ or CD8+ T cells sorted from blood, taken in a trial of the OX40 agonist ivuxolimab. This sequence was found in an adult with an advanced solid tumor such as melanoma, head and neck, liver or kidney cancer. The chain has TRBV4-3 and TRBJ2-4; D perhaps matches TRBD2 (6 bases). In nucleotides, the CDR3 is TGCGCCAGCAGCCAAGATCGGGACTCCCTGAACATTCAGTACTTC. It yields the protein CASSQDRDSLNIQYF.